This T cell receptor (beta chain) was sequenced for a study of blood T cell repertoires in COVID-19. Only in-frame clones appear in the TCRdb table, and some are missing; sequencing was by immunoSEQ multiplex PCR. The sample lists a few hundred thousand clones, approximately 86% occurring once. This CDR3 comprises 15 residues. Germline CDR1 is SQVTM and CDR2 is ANQGSEA. Trimming removed 7 bases from V and 8 bases from J; junction bases left unmatched: 14. The TCR originated in a man aged 35 to 55 who had recovered from COVID-19. The chain uses TRBV29-1 and TRBJ2-2; 9 bases map to TRBD2. Input material: peripheral blood. As DNA, the CDR3 is TGCAGCGCCGGCTCTAGCGGGACCCAGGGGGGGGAGCTGTTTTTT. It specifies CSAGSSGTQGGELFF.